This entry concerns a single T cell receptor beta chain. As yet, its antigen is unknown. These data come from a study of chemoradiotherapy in HPV16-positive cancers. Study-level information: Two HPV16-positive patients' cells yielded candidate HPV-specific clones and common motifs.

Study-wide results and caveats: Non-HPV-specific T cells did not expand in tumors during treatment, whereas candidate HPV-specific clones and E7-related motifs did. HPV-specific T cells were functionally defined from only two HPV16-positive patients.

Assay: immunoSEQ multiplex PCR; the TCRdb copy retains only in-frame clones and omits some. The sample records approximately 12,000 clones, 81% being singletons. The CDR3 totals 15 residues. After removal of 3 bases from V and 0 bases from J, the junction contained 4 bases not matched to a gene. Germline V lookup: CDR1 SGHRS, CDR2 YFSETQ. V is TRBV5-1 and J is TRBJ2-3; 7 bases fit TRBD2. The TCR originated in a human donor with HPV-associated anogenital cancer. Sampling took place from a patient who underwent chemoradiotherapy. The CDR3 bases are TGCGCCAGCAGCTCCCCGGGACTAAGCACAGATACGCAGTATTTT. As protein: CASSSPGLSTDTQYF. The full variable domain, rest sourced from reference TRBV5-1 and TRBJ2-3, is KAGVTQTPRYLIKTRGQQVTLSCSPISGHRSVSWYQQTPGQGLQFLFEYFSETQRNKGNFPGRFSGRQFSNSRSEMNVSTLELGDSALYLCASSSPGLSTDTQYFGPGTRLTVL.